Listed here is a single T cell receptor (beta chain). Its target is not known. The data were obtained in a study of cytomegalovirus exposure and HLA in healthy donors. Findings and caveats of the study: Later analysis showed TCR association rates varying by HLA locus, highest for DRB1 and lowest for HLA-C. In most subjects, TCR beta sequences reportedly gave accurate predictions of HLA-A and HLA-B alleles.

This CDR3 has 16 amino acids. Germline loops: CDR1 MNHEY, CDR2 SMNVEV (reference sequence). V lost 1 base, J lost 11 bases, and 20 bases lay in between. PCR used 60 Vbeta primers and 13 Jbeta primers. The protocol was immunoSEQ multiplex PCR, while the TCRdb copy is restricted to in-frame clones and leaves out a portion. The data hold about 200,000 clones, with over 70% observed a single time. This sequence originates from a man younger than 40 in good health and CMV-seronegative. Sequenced sample: PBMCs. This chain uses TRBV27 with TRBJ2-2, with D possibly being TRBD1 (5 bases). The CDR3 spells CASSLWSERPGKELFF. The DNA for the CDR3 is TGTGCCAGCAGTTTATGGTCCGAAAGGCCAGGGAAAGAGCTGTTTTTT.